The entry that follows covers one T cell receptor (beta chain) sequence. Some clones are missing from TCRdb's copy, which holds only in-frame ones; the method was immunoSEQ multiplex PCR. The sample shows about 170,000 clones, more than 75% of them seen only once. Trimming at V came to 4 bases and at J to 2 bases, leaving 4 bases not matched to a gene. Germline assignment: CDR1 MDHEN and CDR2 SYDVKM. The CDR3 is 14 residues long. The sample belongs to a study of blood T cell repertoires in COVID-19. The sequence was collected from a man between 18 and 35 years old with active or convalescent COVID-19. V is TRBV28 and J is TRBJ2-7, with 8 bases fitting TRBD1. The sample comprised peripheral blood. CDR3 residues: CASSSGTGTYEQYF. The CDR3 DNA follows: TGTGCCAGCAGTTCCGGGACAGGTACCTACGAGCAGTACTTC.